The source of this T cell receptor (beta chain) is a study of CD8 T cells in Susac syndrome. Notes on the study in general: The CD4+ T cell repertoires that were profiled in Susac syndrome showed no clonal expansion.

About this clonotype itself: What it binds is not known.

Sequencing of TCR beta, carried out with a high-throughput approach, was applied to CD8+ and CD4+ T cells from the blood. A quantity of about 0.45 to 1 ug RNA underwent reverse transcription using random hexamers. TCRdb reprocessed the immunoSEQ multiplex PCR reads via MiXCR and lists one record per CDR3 protein. The sample has some 150,000 distinct CDR3 sequences, 95% seen once. The specimen sequenced was CD4+ T cells from PBMCs. The source is a human donor with Susac syndrome.

Here the CDR3 reads CATSDRTDTQYF. In nucleotides, the CDR3 is TGTGCCACCAGTGATCGCACAGATACGCAGTATTTT. V is TRBV24-1 and J is TRBJ2-3; D not certain. V lost 3 bases, J lost 1 base, and 1 base lay in between. CDR3 size: 12 residues. Germline CDR1 is KGHDR and CDR2 is SFDVKD.